This TCR beta chain was observed in a study of blood T cell repertoires in COVID-19 (dated by TCRdb to 2020 to 2021). Looking at the study overall: Collaborator samples came from the United States, Italy and Spain and covered acute and convalescent phases of COVID-19. The material from the prospective study consisted of cDNA or gDNA derived from T cells, B-cell-depleted T cells, or PBMCs. Deeply sampled blood TCRbeta repertoires from subjects exposed to, actively infected with, or recovered from COVID-19 were included in the dataset. The repertoires were released in a freely available public database intended as a resource for research on the immune response to SARS-CoV-2. The samples were drawn from two sources: the first 160 participants of the ongoing ImmuneRACE study, and over 1,000 subjects contributed by 6 global collaborators. Sample metadata almost always included a de-identified subject ID, COVID-19 status, age in years and sex. HLA class I and class II types, where available, came from metadata supplied by the sample provider rather than from assay-based typing. Overall results and qualifications from the work: The amount of clinical and demographic metadata varied by source and participant and was provided uncurated.

At one collaborating source in Seattle, patients were enrolled during active infection and were followed longitudinally through the course of disease. The collaborating institutions used their own protocols to collect whole blood in K2EDTA tubes. For TCRbeta analysis, collaborator samples were shipped as frozen whole blood, as isolated PBMCs, or as DNA extracted from either sample type. Concerning this clone: Its binding antigen is unknown. No quality values exist for individual bases; no much larger clone is one base distant.

TCRbeta CDR3 regions were amplified from genomic DNA by means of the immunoSEQ Assay, a bias-controlled multiplex PCR. The source study handled its data this way. Nucleated cell counts per sample were estimated from amplification of reference gene primers within the assay. Sequence reads were collapsed and filtered to measure the absolute abundance of every unique TCRbeta CDR3 rearrangement. For each sample, productive Simpson clonality was calculated by taking the square root of Simpson's diversity index across productive rearrangements. TCRdb carries this immuneACCESS record with in-frame sequences only. Its versions omit some clonotypes, under half of them owing to an unresolved V gene in the studies checked, with the rest unexplained. That table supplies the V and J calls and clone size; D and trimming were determined from the DNA. The sample records roughly 170,000 clones, 79% of which are singletons. Clones ranked in the top ten supply around 8.1% of the sample.

Inclusive of the bounding cysteine and phenylalanine, the CDR3 is 12 residues long. CDR3 DNA is the only sequence kept; it has 36 bases, read in frame from the first base. The germline V gene sets CDR1 to SGDLS and CDR2 to YYNGEE. A distance of 9 bases separates the germline ends of V and J, which lose 4 bases and 6 bases respectively. The material sequenced was peripheral blood. The rearranged chain carries TRBV9 and TRBJ2-3; perhaps TRBD2 is the D gene, with 6 bases matching. The receptor was derived from a woman in her sixties or seventies with COVID-19, enrolled during active disease. The CDR3 reads as follows: CASSPRGDTQYF. The DNA sequence is given as TGTGCCAGCAGCCCACGGGGGGATACGCAGTATTTT.